This T cell receptor beta chain stems from a study of T cell clonality in common variable immunodeficiency. Study-wide findings and caveats: Common variable immunodeficiency TCR beta sequences reportedly had fewer deletions and N-nucleotide insertions. Shared TCRbeta clones were fewer between CVID subjects than controls.

Assay: immunoSEQ multiplex PCR; the TCRdb copy retains only in-frame clones and omits some. The sample yields over 25,000 clones, without any singletons. Points on this clone: Its cognate antigen is unknown. The CDR3 end falls 3 residues outside the read, so it is completed with the germline J gene.

Caucasian heritage predominated among both patients and controls. Replacement immunoglobulin had been given to every CVID subject for at least one year. CVID subjects were neither ill nor on immunomodulatory or immunosuppressive medication at sampling. CDR3 length: 15 residues. The trim removed 5 bases at V and 4 bases at J, leaving 10 bases unmatched. Germline V CDR1 and CDR2: SGHTA, FQGTGA. V is TRBV7-3 and J is TRBJ2-5; 7 bases line up with TRBD1. The specimen sequenced was peripheral blood mononuclear cells. The origin of this receptor is a human donor with common variable immunodeficiency. The sequenced part of the CDR3 DNA is TGTGCCAGCAGCCTGAGACAGGGTACCAGAGAGACC. Encoded protein: CASSLRQGTRET. The entire CDR3 protein is CASSLRQGTRETQYF.